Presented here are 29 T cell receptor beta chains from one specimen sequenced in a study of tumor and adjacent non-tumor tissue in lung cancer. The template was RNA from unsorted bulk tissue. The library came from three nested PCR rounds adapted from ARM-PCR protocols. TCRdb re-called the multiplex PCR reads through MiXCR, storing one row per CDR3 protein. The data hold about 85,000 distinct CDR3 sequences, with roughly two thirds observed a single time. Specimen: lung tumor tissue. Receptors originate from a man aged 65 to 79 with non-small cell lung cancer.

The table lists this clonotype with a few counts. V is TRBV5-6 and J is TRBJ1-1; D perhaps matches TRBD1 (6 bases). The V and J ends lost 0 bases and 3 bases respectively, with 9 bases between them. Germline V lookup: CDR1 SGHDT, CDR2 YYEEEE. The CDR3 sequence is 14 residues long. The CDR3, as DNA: TGTGCCAGCAGCTTGGCCCACAGGGACACTGAAGCTTTCTTT. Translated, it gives CASSLAHRDTEAFF.

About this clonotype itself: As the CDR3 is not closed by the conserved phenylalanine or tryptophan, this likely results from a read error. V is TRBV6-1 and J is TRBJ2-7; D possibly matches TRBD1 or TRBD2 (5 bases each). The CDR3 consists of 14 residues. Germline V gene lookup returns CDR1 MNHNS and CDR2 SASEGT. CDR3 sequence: CVSRDGGLNYEQYI. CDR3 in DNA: TGTGTCAGCAGGGACGGAGGCCTCAACTACGAGCAGTACATC.

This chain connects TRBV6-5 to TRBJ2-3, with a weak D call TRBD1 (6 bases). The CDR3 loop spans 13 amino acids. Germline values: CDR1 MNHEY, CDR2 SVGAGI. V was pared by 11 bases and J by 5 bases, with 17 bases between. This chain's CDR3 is CAETQGSGDTQYF. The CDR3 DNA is TGTGCCGAAACTCAGGGGAGCGGAGATACGCAGTATTTT.

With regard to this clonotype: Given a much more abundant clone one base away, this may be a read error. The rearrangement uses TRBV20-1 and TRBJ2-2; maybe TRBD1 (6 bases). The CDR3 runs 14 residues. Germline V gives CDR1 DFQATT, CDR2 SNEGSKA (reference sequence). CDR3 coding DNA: TGCAGTCCTAGAGAGGGGGCGAACACCGGGGAGCTGTTTTTT. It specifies CSPREGANTGELFF.

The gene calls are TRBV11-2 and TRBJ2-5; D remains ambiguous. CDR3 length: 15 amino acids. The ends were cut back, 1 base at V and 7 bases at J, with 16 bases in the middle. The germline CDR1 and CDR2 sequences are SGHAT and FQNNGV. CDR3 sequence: CASSLGPSTVPTQYF. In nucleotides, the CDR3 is TGTGCCAGCAGCTTAGGCCCCTCGACTGTCCCGACCCAGTACTTC.

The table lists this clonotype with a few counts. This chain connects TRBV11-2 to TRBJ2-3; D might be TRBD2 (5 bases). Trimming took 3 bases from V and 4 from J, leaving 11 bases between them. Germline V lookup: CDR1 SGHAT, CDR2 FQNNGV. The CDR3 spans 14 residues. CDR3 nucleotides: TGTGCCAGCAGCTTGACGGGATGGGCAGATACGCAGTATTTT. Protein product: CASSLTGWADTQYF.

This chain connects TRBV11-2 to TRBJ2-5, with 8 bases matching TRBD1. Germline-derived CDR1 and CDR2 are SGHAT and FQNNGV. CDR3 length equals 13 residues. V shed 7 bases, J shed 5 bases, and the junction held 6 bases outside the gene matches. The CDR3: CASNGQGDETQYF. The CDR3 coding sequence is TGTGCCAGCAACGGACAGGGTGATGAGACCCAGTACTTC.

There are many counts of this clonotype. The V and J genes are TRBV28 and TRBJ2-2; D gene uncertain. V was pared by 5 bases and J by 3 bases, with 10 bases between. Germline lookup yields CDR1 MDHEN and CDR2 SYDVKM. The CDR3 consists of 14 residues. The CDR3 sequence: CASSPPRHTGELFF. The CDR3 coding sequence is TGTGCCAGCAGTCCACCGCGGCACACCGGGGAGCTGTTTTTT.

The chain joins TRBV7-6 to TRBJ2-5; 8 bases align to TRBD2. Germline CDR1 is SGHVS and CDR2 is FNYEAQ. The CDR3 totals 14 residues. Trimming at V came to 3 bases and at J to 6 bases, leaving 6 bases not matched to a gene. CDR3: CASSFGGAGKTQYF. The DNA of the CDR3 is TGTGCCAGCAGCTTCGGGGGGGCCGGGAAGACCCAGTACTTC.

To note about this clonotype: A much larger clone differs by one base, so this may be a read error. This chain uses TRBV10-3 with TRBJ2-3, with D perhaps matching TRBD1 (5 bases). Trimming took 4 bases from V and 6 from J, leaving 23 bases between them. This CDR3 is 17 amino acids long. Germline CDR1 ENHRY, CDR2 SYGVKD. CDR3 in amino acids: CAISGSPGRARWDTQYF. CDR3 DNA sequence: TGTGCCATCAGTGGGTCTCCAGGCAGGGCCCGCTGGGATACGCAGTATTTT.

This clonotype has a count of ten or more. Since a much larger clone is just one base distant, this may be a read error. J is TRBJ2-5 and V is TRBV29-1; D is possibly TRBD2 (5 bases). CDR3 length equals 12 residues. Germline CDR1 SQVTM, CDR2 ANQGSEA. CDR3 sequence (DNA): TGCGGCGTTGGTCGGGGTCAAGAGACCCAGTACTTC. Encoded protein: CGVGRGQETQYF.

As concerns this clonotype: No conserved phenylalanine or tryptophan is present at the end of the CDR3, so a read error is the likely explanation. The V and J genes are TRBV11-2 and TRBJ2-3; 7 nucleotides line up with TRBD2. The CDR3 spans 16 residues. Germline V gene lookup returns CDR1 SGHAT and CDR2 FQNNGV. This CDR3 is CVGSSGTTTWSDMQYL. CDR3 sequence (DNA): TGTGTCGGCAGCTCCGGGACTACCACTTGGTCAGATATGCAGTATTTG.

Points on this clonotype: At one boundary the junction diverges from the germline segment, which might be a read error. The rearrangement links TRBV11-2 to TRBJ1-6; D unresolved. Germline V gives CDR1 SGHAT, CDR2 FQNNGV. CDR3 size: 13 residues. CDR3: CASSPAGFSPFHF. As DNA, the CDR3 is TGTGCCAGCAGTCCCGCCGGGTTCTCACCCTTCCACTTT.

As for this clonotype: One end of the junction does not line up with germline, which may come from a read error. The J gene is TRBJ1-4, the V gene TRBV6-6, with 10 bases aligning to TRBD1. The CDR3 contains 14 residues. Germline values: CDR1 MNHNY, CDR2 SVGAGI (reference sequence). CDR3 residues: CVSSRDRGREKQFF. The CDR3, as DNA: TGTGTCAGCAGCAGGGACAGGGGTAGGGAAAAACAGTTTTTT.

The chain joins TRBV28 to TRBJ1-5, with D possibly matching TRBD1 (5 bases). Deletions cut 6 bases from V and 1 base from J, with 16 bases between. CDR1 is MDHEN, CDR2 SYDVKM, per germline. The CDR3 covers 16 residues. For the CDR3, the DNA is TGTGCCAGCAGCAATTACGGGGGATCGAGCAATCAGCCCCAGCATTTT. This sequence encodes CASSNYGGSSNQPQHF.

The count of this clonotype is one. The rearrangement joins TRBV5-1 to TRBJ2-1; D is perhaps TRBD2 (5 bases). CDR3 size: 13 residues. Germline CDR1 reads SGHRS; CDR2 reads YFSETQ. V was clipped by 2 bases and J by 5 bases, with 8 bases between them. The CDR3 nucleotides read TGCGCCAGCAGCTTTTCAGCGGACAATGAGCAGTTCTTC. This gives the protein CASSFSADNEQFF.

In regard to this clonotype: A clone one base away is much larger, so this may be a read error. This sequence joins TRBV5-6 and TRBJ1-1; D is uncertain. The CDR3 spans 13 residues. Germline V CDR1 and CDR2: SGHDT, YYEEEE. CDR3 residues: CASSFTGRSETFF. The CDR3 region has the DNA TGTGCCAGCAGCTTCACCGGGCGTAGTGAAACTTTCTTT.

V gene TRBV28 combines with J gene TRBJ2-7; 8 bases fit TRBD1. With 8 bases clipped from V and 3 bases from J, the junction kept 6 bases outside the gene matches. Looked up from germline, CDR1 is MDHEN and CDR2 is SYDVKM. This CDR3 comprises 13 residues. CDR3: CASGGQEYYEQYF. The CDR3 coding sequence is TGTGCCAGCGGGGGACAGGAGTACTACGAGCAGTACTTC.

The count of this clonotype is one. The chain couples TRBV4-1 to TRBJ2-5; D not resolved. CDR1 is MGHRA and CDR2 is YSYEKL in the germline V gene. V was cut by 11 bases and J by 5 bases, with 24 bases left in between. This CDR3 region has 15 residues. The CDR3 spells CACNQVVSTGETQYF. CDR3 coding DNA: TGCGCCTGCAACCAAGTAGTCAGCACGGGTGAGACCCAGTACTTC.

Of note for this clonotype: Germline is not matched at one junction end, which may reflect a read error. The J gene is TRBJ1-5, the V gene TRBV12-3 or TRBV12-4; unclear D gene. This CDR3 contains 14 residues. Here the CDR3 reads CASSSGPSEQPQHF. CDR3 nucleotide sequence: TGTGCCAGTAGTTCGGGTCCCTCGGAGCAGCCCCAGCATTTT.

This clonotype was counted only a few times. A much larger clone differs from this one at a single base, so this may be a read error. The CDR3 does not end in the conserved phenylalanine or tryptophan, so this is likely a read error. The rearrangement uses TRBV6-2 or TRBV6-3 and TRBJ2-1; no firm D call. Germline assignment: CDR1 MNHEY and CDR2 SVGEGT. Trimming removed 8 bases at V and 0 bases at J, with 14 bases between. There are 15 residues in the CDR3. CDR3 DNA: TGTGCCAGCCTAAAGCTACCCAACTCCTACAATGAGCAGTTCTCC. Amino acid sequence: CASLKLPNSYNEQFS.

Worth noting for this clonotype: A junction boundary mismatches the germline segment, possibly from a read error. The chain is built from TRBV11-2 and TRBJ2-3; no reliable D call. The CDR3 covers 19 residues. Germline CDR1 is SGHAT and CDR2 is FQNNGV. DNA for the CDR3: TGTGTCAGCAGCTCAGAAAGCCGTAAAGGAGTCCGAACCACAGATACGCAGTATTTT. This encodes CVSSSESRKGVRTTDTQYF.

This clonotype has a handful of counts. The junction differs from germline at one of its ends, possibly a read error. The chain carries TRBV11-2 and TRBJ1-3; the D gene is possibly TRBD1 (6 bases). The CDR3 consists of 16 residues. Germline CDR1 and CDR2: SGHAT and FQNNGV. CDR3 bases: TGTGCCAGCAGCTTATACAGGGAAAACTCTGGAAGCACCACATATTTT. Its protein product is CASSLYRENSGSTTYF.

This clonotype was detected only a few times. CDR3 nucleotides: TGTGCCAGCAGTTTACCGCAGTTAGGGCCCCAGTATTTT. The encoded protein is CASSLPQLGPQYF. The rearrangement joins TRBV28 to TRBJ1-5, with D uncertain. The J call is uncertain, as TRBJ2-3 better fits the DNA end. Germline loops: CDR1 MDHEN, CDR2 SYDVKM. The CDR3 contains 13 residues.

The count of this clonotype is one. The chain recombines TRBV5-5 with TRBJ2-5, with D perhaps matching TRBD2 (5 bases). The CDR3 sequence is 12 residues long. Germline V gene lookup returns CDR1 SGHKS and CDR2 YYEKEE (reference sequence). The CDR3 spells CTNSLGGQTQYF. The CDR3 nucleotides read TGTACCAACAGCTTGGGCGGGCAGACCCAGTACTTC.

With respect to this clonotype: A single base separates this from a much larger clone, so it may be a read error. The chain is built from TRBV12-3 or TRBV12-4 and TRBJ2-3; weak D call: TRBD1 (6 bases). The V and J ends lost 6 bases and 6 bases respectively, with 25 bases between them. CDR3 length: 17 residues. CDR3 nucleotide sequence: TGTGCCAGCAGCCCTCTGGGACACCGGGGCTCGACTGATACGCAGTATTTT. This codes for CASSPLGHRGSTDTQYF.

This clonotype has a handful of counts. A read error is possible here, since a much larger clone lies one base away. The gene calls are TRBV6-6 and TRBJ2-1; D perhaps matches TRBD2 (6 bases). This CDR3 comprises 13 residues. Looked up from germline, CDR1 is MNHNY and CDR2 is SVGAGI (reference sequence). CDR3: CVSSPSVGGEQFF. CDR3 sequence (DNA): TGTGTCAGCAGCCCCTCAGTGGGGGGTGAGCAGTTCTTC.

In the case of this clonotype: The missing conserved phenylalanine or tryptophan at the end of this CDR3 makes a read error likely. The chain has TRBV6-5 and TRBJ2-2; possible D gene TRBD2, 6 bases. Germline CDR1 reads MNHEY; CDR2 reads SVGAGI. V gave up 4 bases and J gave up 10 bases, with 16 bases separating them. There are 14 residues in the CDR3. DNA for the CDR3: TGTGCCAGCAGTTTCGGGACTCAGCACGTGGAGCTGTTTTAT. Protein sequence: CASSFGTQHVELFY.

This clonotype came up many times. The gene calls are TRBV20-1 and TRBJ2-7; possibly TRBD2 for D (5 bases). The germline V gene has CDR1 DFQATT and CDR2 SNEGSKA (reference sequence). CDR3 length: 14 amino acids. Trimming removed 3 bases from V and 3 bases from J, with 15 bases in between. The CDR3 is CSASQLEGYYEQYF. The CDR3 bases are TGCAGTGCTAGTCAGCTTGAGGGTTACTACGAGCAGTACTTC.